Listed below are T cell receptor beta chains from one sample, sequenced in a study of Ad26.COV2.S vaccination and SARS-CoV-2 variants. Using immunoSEQ multiplex PCR, the repertoire was profiled, and TCRdb retains in-frame clones only, with some absent. This table has about 440,000 clones, about 92% appearing once. The specimen comprised peripheral blood, sampled in a trial of Ad26.COV2.S vaccine versus placebo. Every receptor here comes from a person between 18 and 65 years old who received the Ad26.COV2.S COVID-19 vaccine or a placebo. Both conserved end residues are part of each CDR3. The order of the fields is J gene, clone size, D gene, V gene, CDR3 protein, CDR3 DNA. The D gene is left open where the match is weak. Clone size is stated in some rows and not others, as once, few, many or a class when expanded.

j_call: TRBJ1-2
clone_size: NA
d_call: NA
v_call: TRBV15
cdr3_aa: CATSRTGYYGYTF
cdr3_nt: TGTGCCACCAGCAGGACAGGCTATTATGGCTACACCTTC

j_call: TRBJ1-6
clone_size: NA
d_call: NA
v_call: TRBV7-2
cdr3_aa: CASSLTGTTILHF
cdr3_nt: TGTGCCAGCAGCTTAACCGGGACAACCATCCTCCACTTT

j_call: TRBJ2-1
clone_size: NA
d_call: TRBD2
v_call: TRBV28
cdr3_aa: CASSRILAGGRNEQFF
cdr3_nt: TGTGCCAGCAGCCGAATACTAGCGGGAGGTCGCAATGAGCAGTTCTTC

j_call: TRBJ2-2
clone_size: NA
d_call: NA
v_call: TRBV11-3
cdr3_aa: CASSLAGTGELFF
cdr3_nt: TGTGCCAGCAGCTTAGCGGGCACCGGGGAGCTGTTTTTT

j_call: TRBJ1-1
clone_size: NA
d_call: TRBD1
v_call: TRBV29-1
cdr3_aa: CSVEDRGTGALNTEAFF
cdr3_nt: TGCAGCGTTGAAGATCGGGGGACAGGGGCTCTGAACACTGAAGCTTTCTTT

j_call: TRBJ1-4
clone_size: NA
d_call: TRBD1
v_call: TRBV9
cdr3_aa: CASSVGQGNEKLFF
cdr3_nt: TGTGCCAGCAGCGTAGGACAGGGTAATGAAAAACTGTTTTTT

j_call: TRBJ2-3
clone_size: once
d_call: TRBD2
v_call: TRBV24-1
cdr3_aa: CATSDRGLAGDRTDTQYF
cdr3_nt: TGTGCCACCAGTGATAGGGGACTAGCGGGAGATAGGACAGATACGCAGTATTTT

j_call: TRBJ2-7
clone_size: NA
d_call: TRBD1
v_call: TRBV18
cdr3_aa: CASSAARDRIYEQYF
cdr3_nt: TGTGCCAGCTCAGCCGCGCGGGACAGGATTTACGAGCAGTACTTC

j_call: TRBJ1-3
clone_size: NA
d_call: TRBD1
v_call: TRBV18
cdr3_aa: CASSPPMTGVLFGNTIYF
cdr3_nt: TGTGCCAGCTCACCACCGATGACAGGGGTCTTATTCGGAAACACCATATATTTT

j_call: TRBJ1-1
clone_size: NA
d_call: NA
v_call: TRBV4-2
cdr3_aa: CASSQTDLNTEAFF
cdr3_nt: TGTGCCAGCAGCCAAACGGACTTGAACACTGAAGCTTTCTTT

j_call: TRBJ2-7
clone_size: few
d_call: NA
v_call: TRBV2
cdr3_aa: CASTAGRSNYEQYF
cdr3_nt: TGTGCCAGCACGGCGGGTAGGTCAAACTACGAGCAGTACTTC

j_call: TRBJ2-3
clone_size: NA
d_call: TRBD2
v_call: TRBV29-1
cdr3_aa: CSSFTSASTDTQYF
cdr3_nt: TGCAGCTCATTTACTAGCGCCAGCACAGATACGCAGTATTTT

j_call: TRBJ2-7
clone_size: once
d_call: NA
v_call: TRBV5-1
cdr3_aa: CASSLSRQASSYEQYF
cdr3_nt: TGCGCCAGCAGCTTGTCTCGACAGGCTAGCTCCTACGAGCAGTACTTC

j_call: TRBJ2-7
clone_size: once
d_call: TRBD2
v_call: TRBV7-3
cdr3_aa: CASSVGLAGSYEQYF
cdr3_nt: TGTGCCAGCAGCGTCGGACTAGCTGGGTCCTACGAGCAGTACTTC

j_call: TRBJ1-6
clone_size: NA
d_call: NA
v_call: TRBV2
cdr3_aa: CASSEVGSRSYNSPLHF
cdr3_nt: TGTGCCAGCAGTGAAGTCGGCAGTCGCTCCTATAATTCACCCCTCCACTTT

j_call: TRBJ2-2
clone_size: NA
d_call: NA
v_call: TRBV10-3
cdr3_aa: CAISEFNTGELFF
cdr3_nt: TGTGCCATCAGTGAGTTTAACACCGGGGAGCTGTTTTTT

j_call: TRBJ2-1
clone_size: NA
d_call: TRBD1
v_call: TRBV24-1
cdr3_aa: CATSDLGQGLGNEQFF
cdr3_nt: TGTGCCACCAGTGATTTGGGACAGGGGTTGGGGAATGAGCAGTTCTTC

j_call: TRBJ1-5
clone_size: NA
d_call: NA
v_call: TRBV27
cdr3_aa: CASSLFFGWSQPQHF
cdr3_nt: TGTGCCAGCAGTTTATTTTTCGGGTGGAGTCAGCCCCAGCATTTT

j_call: TRBJ2-7
clone_size: NA
d_call: TRBD2
v_call: TRBV11-1
cdr3_aa: CASSLRGGRYEQYF
cdr3_nt: TGTGCCAGCAGCTTACGCGGGGGGCGGTACGAGCAGTACTTC

j_call: TRBJ2-5
clone_size: NA
d_call: TRBD2
v_call: TRBV5-1
cdr3_aa: CASSDDRPGRETQYF
cdr3_nt: TGCGCCAGCAGCGACGACAGACCCGGGAGGGAGACCCAGTACTTC